This T cell receptor (beta chain) was captured in a study of blood T cell repertoires in COVID-19. Study-wide background: Sources were T cells, B-cell-depleted T cells, or PBMCs; the material itself was cDNA or gDNA.

Note on this clone: The same CDR3 arises from other DNA sequences in this sample as well.

The authors' processing: Amplification with reference gene primers provided the estimates of nucleated cell counts. Sequencing was performed with immunoSEQ multiplex PCR; in TCRdb, only in-frame clones are kept and a portion is missing. The DNA gave D and trimming, while V, J and clone size come from that table. The data contain about 82,000 clones, roughly 89% of them seen just once; the ten biggest clones take up 1% to 1.5%. Categorization into cohorts depended on clinical history that participants reported. V lost 0 bases, J lost 5 bases, and 7 bases lay in between. Germline lookup yields CDR1 KGHSH and CDR2 LQKENI. This CDR3 is built from 13 residues.

The sequenced sample consisted of PBMCs or T cells enriched from blood (not recorded which). This chain uses TRBV18 with TRBJ1-1; TRBD1 is a possible D gene (5 bases). The receptor was derived from a woman in her forties or fifties with acute COVID-19. CDR3 region: CASSPPGGTEAFF. Written as DNA, the CDR3 is TGTGCCAGCTCACCACCGGGGGGAACTGAAGCTTTCTTT.